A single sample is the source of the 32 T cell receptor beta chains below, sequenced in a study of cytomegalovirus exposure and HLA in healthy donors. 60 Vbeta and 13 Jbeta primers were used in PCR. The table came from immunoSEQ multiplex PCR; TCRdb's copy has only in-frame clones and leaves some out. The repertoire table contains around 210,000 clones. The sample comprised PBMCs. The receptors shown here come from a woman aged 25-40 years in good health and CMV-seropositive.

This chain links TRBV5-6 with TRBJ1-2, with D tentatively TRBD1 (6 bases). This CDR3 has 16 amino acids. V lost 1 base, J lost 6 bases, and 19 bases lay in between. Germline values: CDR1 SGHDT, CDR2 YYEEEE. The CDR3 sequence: CASSLTQSGGRNGYTF. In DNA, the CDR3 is TGTGCCAGCAGCTTGACCCAGAGCGGGGGGCGGAATGGCTACACCTTC.

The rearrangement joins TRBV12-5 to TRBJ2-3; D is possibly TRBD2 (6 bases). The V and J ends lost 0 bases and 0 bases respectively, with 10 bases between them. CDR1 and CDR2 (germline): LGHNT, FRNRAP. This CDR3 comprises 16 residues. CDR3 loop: CASGLVSGGSTDTQYF. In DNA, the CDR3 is TGTGCTAGTGGTTTGGTGTCCGGGGGAAGCACAGATACGCAGTATTTT.

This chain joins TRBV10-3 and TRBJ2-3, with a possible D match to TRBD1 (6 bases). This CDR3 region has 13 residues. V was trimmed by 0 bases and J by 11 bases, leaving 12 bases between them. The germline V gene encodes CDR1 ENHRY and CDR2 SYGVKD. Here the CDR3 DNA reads TGTGCCATCAGTGAGTCGACGGACAGACAGCAGTATTTT. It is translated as CAISESTDRQQYF.

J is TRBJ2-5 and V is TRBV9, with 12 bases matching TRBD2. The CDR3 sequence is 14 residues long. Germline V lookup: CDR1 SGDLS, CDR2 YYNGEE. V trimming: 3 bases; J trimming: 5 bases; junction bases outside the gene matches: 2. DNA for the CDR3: TGTGCCAGCAGCGGACTAGCGGGAGATGAGACCCAGTACTTC. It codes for CASSGLAGDETQYF.

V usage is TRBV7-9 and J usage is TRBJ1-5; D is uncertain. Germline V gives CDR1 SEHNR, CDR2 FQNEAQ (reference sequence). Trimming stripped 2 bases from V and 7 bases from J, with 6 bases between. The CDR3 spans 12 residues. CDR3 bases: TGTGCCAGCAGCTTAACGGGGCAGCCCCAGCATTTT. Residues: CASSLTGQPQHF. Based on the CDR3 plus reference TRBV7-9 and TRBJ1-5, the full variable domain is DTGVSQNPRHKITKRGQNVTFRCDPISEHNRLYWYRQTLGQGPEFLTYFQNEAQLEKSRLLSDRFSAERPKGSFSTLEIQRTEQGDSAMYLCASSLTGQPQHFGDGTRLSIL.

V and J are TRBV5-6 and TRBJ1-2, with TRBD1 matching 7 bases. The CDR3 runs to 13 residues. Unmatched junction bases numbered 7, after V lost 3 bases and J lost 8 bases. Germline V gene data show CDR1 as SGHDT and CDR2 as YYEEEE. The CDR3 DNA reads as TGTGCCAGCAGCTCCCCCGACAGGGAGGGCTACACCTTC. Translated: CASSSPDREGYTF. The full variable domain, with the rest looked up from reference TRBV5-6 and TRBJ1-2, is DAGVTQSPTHLIKTRGQQVTLRCSPKSGHDTVSWYQQALGQGPQFIFQYYEEEERQRGNFPDRFSGHQFPNYSSELNVNALLLGDSALYLCASSSPDREGYTFGSGTRLTVV.

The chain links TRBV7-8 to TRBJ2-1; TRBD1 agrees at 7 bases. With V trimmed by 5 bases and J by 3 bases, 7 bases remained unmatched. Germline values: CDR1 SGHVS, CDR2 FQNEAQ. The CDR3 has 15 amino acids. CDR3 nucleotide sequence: TGTGCCAGCAGCACCAGACAGGGAAGCTACAATGAGCAGTTCTTC. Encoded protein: CASSTRQGSYNEQFF.

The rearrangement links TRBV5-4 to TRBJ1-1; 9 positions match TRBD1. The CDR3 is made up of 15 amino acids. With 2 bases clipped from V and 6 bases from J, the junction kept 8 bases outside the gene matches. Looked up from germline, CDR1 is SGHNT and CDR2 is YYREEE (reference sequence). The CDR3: CASSFDTGTGPEAFF. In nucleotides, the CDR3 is TGTGCCAGCAGCTTTGATACCGGGACAGGGCCTGAAGCTTTCTTT.

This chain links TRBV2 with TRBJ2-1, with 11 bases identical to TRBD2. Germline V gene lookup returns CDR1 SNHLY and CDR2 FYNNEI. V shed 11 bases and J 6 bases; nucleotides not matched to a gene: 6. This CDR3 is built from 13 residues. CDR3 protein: CAGQTSGVNEQFF. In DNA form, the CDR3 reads TGTGCCGGCCAGACTAGCGGGGTCAATGAGCAGTTCTTC.

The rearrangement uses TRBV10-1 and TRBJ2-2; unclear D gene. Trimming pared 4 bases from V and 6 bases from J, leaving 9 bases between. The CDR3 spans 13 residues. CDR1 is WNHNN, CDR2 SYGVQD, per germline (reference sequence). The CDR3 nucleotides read TGCGCCAGCAGTGCGACAACCGCCGGGGAGCTGTTTTTT. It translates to CASSATTAGELFF.

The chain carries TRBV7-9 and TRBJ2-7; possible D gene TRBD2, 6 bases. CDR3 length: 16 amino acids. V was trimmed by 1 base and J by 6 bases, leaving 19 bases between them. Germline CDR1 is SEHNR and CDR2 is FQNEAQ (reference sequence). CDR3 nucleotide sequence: TGTGCCAGCAGCTTAGTTAGCGGTGGCCTAAGCCTCGAGCAGTACTTC. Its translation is CASSLVSGGLSLEQYF.

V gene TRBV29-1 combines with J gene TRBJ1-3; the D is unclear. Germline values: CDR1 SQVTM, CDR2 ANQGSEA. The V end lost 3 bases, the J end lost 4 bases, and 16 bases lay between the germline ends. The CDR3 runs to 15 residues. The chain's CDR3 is CSVDEASKTGNTIYF. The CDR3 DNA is TGCAGCGTTGATGAGGCCTCCAAAACGGGAAACACCATATATTTT.

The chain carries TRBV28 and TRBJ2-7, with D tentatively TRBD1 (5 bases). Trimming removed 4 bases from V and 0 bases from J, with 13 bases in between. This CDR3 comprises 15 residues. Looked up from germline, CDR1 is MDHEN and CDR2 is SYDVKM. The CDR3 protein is CASSSATATSYEQYF. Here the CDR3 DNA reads TGTGCCAGCAGTTCCGCGACAGCGACCTCCTACGAGCAGTACTTC. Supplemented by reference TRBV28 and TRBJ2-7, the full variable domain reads DVKVTQSSRYLVKRTGEKVFLECVQDMDHENMFWYRQDPGLGLRLIYFSYDVKMKEKGDIPEGYSVSREKKERFSLILESASTNQTSMYLCASSSATATSYEQYFGPGTRLTVT.

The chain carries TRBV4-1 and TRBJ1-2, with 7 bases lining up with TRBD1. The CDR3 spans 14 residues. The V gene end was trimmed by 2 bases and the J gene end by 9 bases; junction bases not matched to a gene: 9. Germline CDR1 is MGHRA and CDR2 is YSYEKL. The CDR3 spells CASSQQTGPDRYTF. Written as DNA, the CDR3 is TGCGCCAGCAGCCAACAGACAGGGCCCGATCGCTACACCTTC.

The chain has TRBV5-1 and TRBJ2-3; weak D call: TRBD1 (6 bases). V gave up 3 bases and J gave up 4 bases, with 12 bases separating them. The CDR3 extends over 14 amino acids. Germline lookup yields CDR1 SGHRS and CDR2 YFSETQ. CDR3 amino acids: CASSWQGKADTQYF. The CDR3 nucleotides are TGCGCCAGCAGCTGGCAGGGGAAGGCAGATACGCAGTATTTT.

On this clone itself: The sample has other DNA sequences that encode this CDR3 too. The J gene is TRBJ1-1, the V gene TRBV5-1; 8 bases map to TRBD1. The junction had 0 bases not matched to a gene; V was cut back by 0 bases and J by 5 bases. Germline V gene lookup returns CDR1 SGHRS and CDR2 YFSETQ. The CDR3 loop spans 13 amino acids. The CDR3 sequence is CASSLDRGTEAFF. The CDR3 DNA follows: TGCGCCAGCAGCTTGGACAGGGGGACTGAAGCTTTCTTT.

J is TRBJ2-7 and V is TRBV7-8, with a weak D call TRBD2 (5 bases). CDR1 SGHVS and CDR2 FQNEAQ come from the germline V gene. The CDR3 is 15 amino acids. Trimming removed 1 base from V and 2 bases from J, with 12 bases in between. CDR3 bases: TGTGCCAGCAGCTTAGAGAGGGTTGCGCCCTACGAGCAGTACTTC. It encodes CASSLERVAPYEQYF.

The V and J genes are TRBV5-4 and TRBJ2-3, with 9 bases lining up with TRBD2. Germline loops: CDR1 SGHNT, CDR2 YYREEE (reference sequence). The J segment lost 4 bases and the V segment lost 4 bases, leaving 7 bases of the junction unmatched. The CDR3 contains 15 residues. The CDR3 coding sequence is TGTGCCAGCAGCCCGAGCGGGGGGCATCCAGATACGCAGTATTTT. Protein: CASSPSGGHPDTQYF.

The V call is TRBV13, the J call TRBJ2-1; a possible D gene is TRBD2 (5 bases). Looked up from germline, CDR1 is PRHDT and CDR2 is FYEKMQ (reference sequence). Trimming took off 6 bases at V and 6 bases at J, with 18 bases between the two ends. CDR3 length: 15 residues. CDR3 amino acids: CASSRFGNSGNEQFF. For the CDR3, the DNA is TGTGCCAGCAGTCGTTTCGGGAACTCCGGCAATGAGCAGTTCTTC.

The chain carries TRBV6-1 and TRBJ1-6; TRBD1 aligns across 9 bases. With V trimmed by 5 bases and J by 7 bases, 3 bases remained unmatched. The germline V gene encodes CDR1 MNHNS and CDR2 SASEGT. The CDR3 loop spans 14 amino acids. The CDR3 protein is CASSIGTGNSPLHF. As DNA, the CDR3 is TGTGCCAGCAGTATTGGGACAGGGAATTCACCCCTCCACTTT.

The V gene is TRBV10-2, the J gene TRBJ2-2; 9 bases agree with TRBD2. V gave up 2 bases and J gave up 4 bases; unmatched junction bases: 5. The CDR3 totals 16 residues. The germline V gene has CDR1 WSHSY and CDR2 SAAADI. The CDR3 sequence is CASSERGGAGTGELFF. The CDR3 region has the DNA TGCGCCAGCAGTGAGCGCGGGGGGGCGGGCACCGGGGAGCTGTTTTTT.

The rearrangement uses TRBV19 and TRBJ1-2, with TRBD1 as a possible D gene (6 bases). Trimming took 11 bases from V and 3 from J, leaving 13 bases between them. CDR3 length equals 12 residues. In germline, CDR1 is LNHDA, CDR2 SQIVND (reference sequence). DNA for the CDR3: TGTGCCGTCAGGGGCAGCGACTATGGCTACACCTTC. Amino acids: CAVRGSDYGYTF.

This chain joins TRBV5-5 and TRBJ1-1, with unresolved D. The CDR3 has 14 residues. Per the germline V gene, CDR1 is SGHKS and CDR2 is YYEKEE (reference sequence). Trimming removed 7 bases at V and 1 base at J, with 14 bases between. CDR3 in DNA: TGTGCCAGCGGACTTCAGACGGGGAACACTGAAGCTTTCTTT. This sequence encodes CASGLQTGNTEAFF.

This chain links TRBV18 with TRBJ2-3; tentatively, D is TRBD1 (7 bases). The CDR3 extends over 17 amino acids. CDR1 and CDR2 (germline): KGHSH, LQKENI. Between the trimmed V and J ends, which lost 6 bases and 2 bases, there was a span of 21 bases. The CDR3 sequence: CASSRTRDRPFTDTQYF. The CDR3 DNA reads TGTGCCAGCTCCCGCACGCGGGACAGACCTTTCACAGATACGCAGTATTTT. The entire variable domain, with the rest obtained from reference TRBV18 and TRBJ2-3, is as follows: NAGVMQNPRHLVRRRGQEARLRCSPMKGHSHVYWYRQLPEEGLKFMVYLQKENIIDESGMPKERFSAEFPKEGPSILRIQQVVRGDSAAYFCASSRTRDRPFTDTQYFGPGTRLTVL.

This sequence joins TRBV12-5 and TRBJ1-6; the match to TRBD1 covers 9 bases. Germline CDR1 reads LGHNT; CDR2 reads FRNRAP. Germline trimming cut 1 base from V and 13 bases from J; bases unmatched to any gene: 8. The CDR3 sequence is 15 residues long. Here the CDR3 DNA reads TGTGCTAGTGGTTTGGAGACAGGGGGACCCTCGCCCCTCCACTTT. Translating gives CASGLETGGPSPLHF.

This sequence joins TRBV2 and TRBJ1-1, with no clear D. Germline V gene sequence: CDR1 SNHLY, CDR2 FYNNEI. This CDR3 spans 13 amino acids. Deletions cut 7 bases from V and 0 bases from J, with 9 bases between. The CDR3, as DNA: TGTGCCAGCACTGGTGGGCTGAACACTGAAGCTTTCTTT. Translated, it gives CASTGGLNTEAFF.

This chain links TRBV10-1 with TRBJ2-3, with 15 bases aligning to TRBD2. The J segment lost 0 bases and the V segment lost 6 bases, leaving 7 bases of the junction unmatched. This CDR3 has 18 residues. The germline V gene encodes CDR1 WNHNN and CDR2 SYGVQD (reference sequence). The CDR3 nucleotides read TGCGCCAGCAGCCCCGGGACTAGCGGGGGGATAAGCACAGATACGCAGTATTTT. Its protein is CASSPGTSGGISTDTQYF.

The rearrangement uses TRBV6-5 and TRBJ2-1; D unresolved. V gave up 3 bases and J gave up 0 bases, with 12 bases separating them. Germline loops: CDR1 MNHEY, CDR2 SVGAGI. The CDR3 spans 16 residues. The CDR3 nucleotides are TGTGCCAGCAGTTATCTCCGAGCGCTCTCCTACAATGAGCAGTTCTTC. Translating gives CASSYLRALSYNEQFF.

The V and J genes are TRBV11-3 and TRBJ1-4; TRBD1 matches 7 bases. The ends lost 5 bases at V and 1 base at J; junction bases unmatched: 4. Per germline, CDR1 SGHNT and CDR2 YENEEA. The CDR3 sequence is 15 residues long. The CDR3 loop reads CASSLYRGTNEKLFF. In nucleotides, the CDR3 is TGTGCCAGCAGCCTGTACAGGGGAACTAATGAAAAACTGTTTTTT.

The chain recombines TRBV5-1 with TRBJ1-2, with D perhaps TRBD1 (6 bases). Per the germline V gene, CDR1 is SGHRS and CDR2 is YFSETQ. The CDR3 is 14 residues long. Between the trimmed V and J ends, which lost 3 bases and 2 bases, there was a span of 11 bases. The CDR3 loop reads CASSSQGRNYGYTF. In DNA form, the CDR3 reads TGCGCCAGCAGCTCACAGGGTCGGAACTATGGCTACACCTTC.

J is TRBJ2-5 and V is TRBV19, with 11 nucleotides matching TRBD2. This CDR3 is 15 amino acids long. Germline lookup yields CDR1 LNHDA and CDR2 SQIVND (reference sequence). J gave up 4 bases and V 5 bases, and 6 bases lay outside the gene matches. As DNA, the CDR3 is TGTGCCAGTAGTCGGACAACTAGCGGGGGAGAGACCCAGTACTTC. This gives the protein CASSRTTSGGETQYF. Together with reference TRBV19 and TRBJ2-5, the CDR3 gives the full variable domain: DGGITQSPKYLFRKEGQNVTLSCEQNLNHDAMYWYRQDPGQGLRLIYYSQIVNDFQKGDIAEGYSVSREKKESFPLTVTSAQKNPTAFYLCASSRTTSGGETQYFGPGTRLLVL.

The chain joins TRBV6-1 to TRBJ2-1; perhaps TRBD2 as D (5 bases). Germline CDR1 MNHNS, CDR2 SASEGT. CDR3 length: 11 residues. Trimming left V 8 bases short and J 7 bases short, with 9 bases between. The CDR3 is CASERVNEQFF. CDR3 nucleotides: TGTGCCAGCGAGAGGGTAAATGAGCAGTTCTTC.